This note documents a single TCR beta chain sequence. The data stem from a study of cytomegalovirus exposure and HLA in healthy donors. The junction had 8 bases not matched to a gene; V was cut back by 6 bases and J by 0 bases. This CDR3 has 15 residues. From germline, CDR1 is LNHDA and CDR2 SQIVND (reference sequence). Primers included in the PCR were 60 Vbeta and 13 Jbeta primers. Using immunoSEQ multiplex PCR, the repertoire was profiled, and TCRdb retains in-frame clones only, with some absent. The table records 140,000 or so clones, over 75% of them present only once. All donors participated as healthy donors of bone marrow.

The receptor's source is a woman aged 40 to 49 in good health and CMV-seronegative. The chain joins TRBV19 to TRBJ2-7; 7 nucleotides line up with TRBD1. Sequenced sample: PBMCs. The CDR3 is CASRKLQGSSYEQYF. Here the CDR3 DNA reads TGTGCCAGTAGAAAATTACAGGGGAGCTCCTACGAGCAGTACTTC. Together with reference TRBV19 and TRBJ2-7, the CDR3 gives the full variable domain: DGGITQSPKYLFRKEGQNVTLSCEQNLNHDAMYWYRQDPGQGLRLIYYSQIVNDFQKGDIAEGYSVSREKKESFPLTVTSAQKNPTAFYLCASRKLQGSSYEQYFGPGTRLTVT.